The T cell receptor beta chain under discussion was sequenced for a study of CD8+CD57+ T cells in acquired aplastic anemia. Whole-study context: The DNA of sorted CD4+ and CD8+ cells averaged 3.2 ug. Study-level points and caveats: For CD8+ Simpson's diversity, patients and controls showed no significant difference.

The TCR beta profiling, which covered VDJ combination and CDR3 sequence, was carried out using genomic DNA as the template. TCRdb processed the reads anew with MiXCR; each CDR3 protein has one entry. The sample carries about 200,000 distinct CDR3 sequences, 30% to 40% recorded once. Germline assignment: CDR1 LNHNV and CDR2 YYDKDF (reference sequence). This CDR3 has 17 amino acids. V lost 0 bases, J lost 5 bases, and 9 bases stayed unmatched. In the case of this clonotype: Antigen unknown.

The chain links TRBV15 to TRBJ2-7; TRBD2 matches at 11 bases. Material for sequencing was sorted CD4+, CD8+, or CD8+CD57+ T cells (not recorded which) from PBMCs. This receptor was taken from a human donor in good health, serving as a control. CDR3 DNA: TGTGCCACCAGCAGAGAGAATGGGGAGACTAGCGGGAACGAGCAGTACTTC. This encodes CATSRENGETSGNEQYF.